These T cell receptor beta chains were read from a single sample in a study of radiation and T cells in renal cell carcinoma. Generated by immunoSEQ multiplex PCR, the TCRdb table keeps only in-frame clones and is missing some. The table has tens of thousands of clones, approximately 84% seen once. Sequenced material: blood, taken from a patient whose treatment included radiotherapy and nephrectomy. The receptors stem from a man aged 55 to 69 with renal cell carcinoma. Each CDR3 is given with its conserved first and last residue. Each record gives: J gene, clone size, V gene, D gene, CDR3 DNA, CDR3 protein. The D gene is left open where the match is weak. The listing skips clone size in some rows; elsewhere it reads once, few, many or a size class.

J gene: TRBJ1-5
clone size: NA
V gene: TRBV2
D gene: TRBD1
CDR3 DNA: TGTGCCAGCAGGGACAGGGGCAATCAGCCCCAGCATTTT
CDR3 protein: CASRDRGNQPQHF

J gene: TRBJ1-1
clone size: NA
V gene: TRBV7-8
D gene: TRBD1
CDR3 DNA: TGTGCCAGCAGCTTAATGGGGCCAGGGGGGTCGGTAGCTTTCTTT
CDR3 protein: CASSLMGPGGSVAFF

J gene: TRBJ2-2
clone size: NA
V gene: TRBV6-1
D gene: NA
CDR3 DNA: TGTGCCAGCGGGAGAGACAGTGGTGTAAGCGGGGAGCTGTTTTTT
CDR3 protein: CASGRDSGVSGELFF

J gene: TRBJ2-5
clone size: few
V gene: TRBV9
D gene: TRBD2
CDR3 DNA: TGTGCCAGCAGCGTGCTAGCGGGAGGACAAGAGACCCAGTACTTC
CDR3 protein: CASSVLAGGQETQYF

J gene: TRBJ2-5
clone size: few
V gene: TRBV9
D gene: NA
CDR3 DNA: TGTGCCAGCAGCGTAGGAGGAAACCAAGAGACCCAGTACTTC
CDR3 protein: CASSVGGNQETQYF

J gene: TRBJ1-2
clone size: NA
V gene: TRBV14
D gene: NA
CDR3 DNA: TGTGCCAGCAGCCAACTCGACCTTCGGGGGACCTATGGCTACACCTTC
CDR3 protein: CASSQLDLRGTYGYTF

J gene: TRBJ2-2
clone size: NA
V gene: TRBV14
D gene: NA
CDR3 DNA: TGTGCCAGCAGCCAAGTTCCCAGGGGTGGCACCGGGGAGCTGTTTTTT
CDR3 protein: CASSQVPRGGTGELFF

J gene: TRBJ1-4
clone size: NA
V gene: TRBV30
D gene: NA
CDR3 DNA: TGTGCCTGGAGCCCCACGAAGGGTGTAGCTAATGAAAAACTGTTTTTT
CDR3 protein: CAWSPTKGVANEKLFF

J gene: TRBJ2-7
clone size: NA
V gene: TRBV9
D gene: NA
CDR3 DNA: TGTGCCAGCAGCGTAGACCAGGGTCGCTACGAGCAGTACTTC
CDR3 protein: CASSVDQGRYEQYF

J gene: TRBJ2-7
clone size: NA
V gene: TRBV10-3
D gene: TRBD1
CDR3 DNA: TGTGCCATCAGTGAGGGGACAGGGGGATACGAGCAGTACTTC
CDR3 protein: CAISEGTGGYEQYF

J gene: TRBJ2-7
clone size: medium-sized
V gene: TRBV7-2
D gene: TRBD1
CDR3 DNA: TGTGCCAGCAGCTTAGGGACAGGGGGATCCTACGAGCAGTACTTC
CDR3 protein: CASSLGTGGSYEQYF

J gene: TRBJ2-1
clone size: NA
V gene: TRBV4-3
D gene: NA
CDR3 DNA: TGCGCCAGCAGCCAAGAACGGACTAACCGATACAATGAGCAGTTCTTC
CDR3 protein: CASSQERTNRYNEQFF

J gene: TRBJ2-1
clone size: NA
V gene: TRBV7-9
D gene: TRBD2
CDR3 DNA: TGTGCCAGCAGCTCTGGACTAGGAAACAATGAGCAGTTCTTC
CDR3 protein: CASSSGLGNNEQFF

J gene: TRBJ2-3
clone size: NA
V gene: TRBV27
D gene: NA
CDR3 DNA: TGTGCCAGCAGGGAGGGAACAGATACGCAGTATTTT
CDR3 protein: CASREGTDTQYF

J gene: TRBJ2-7
clone size: NA
V gene: TRBV6-5
D gene: NA
CDR3 DNA: TGTGCCAGCAGTTACCAGTCTTTCCCCTCTCCTAACGAGCAGTACTTC
CDR3 protein: CASSYQSFPSPNEQYF

J gene: TRBJ2-1
clone size: once
V gene: TRBV30
D gene: NA
CDR3 DNA: TGTGCCTGGAGTGTACGGGTCGTCTGGAGCTCCTACAATGAGCAGTTCTTC
CDR3 protein: CAWSVRVVWSSYNEQFF

J gene: TRBJ1-1
clone size: NA
V gene: TRBV15
D gene: NA
CDR3 DNA: TGTGCCACCAGCAGAGACCGTTTTGGGGGCGGTTTCTTT
CDR3 protein: CATSRDRFGGGFF

J gene: TRBJ1-1
clone size: NA
V gene: TRBV5-4
D gene: NA
CDR3 DNA: TGTGCCAGCAGCTTGGAGAGGGGAGGTTTTGGCACTGAAGCTTTCTTT
CDR3 protein: CASSLERGGFGTEAFF

J gene: TRBJ1-5
clone size: NA
V gene: TRBV11-2
D gene: TRBD1
CDR3 DNA: TGTGCCAGCAGCTTTGGAACAGGGGGAGGCAATCAGCCCCAGCATTTT
CDR3 protein: CASSFGTGGGNQPQHF

J gene: TRBJ2-7
clone size: NA
V gene: TRBV9
D gene: NA
CDR3 DNA: TGTGCCAGCAGCGCAACGTCAGGTGGCGAGCAGTACTTC
CDR3 protein: CASSATSGGEQYF

J gene: TRBJ2-4
clone size: NA
V gene: TRBV11-2
D gene: NA
CDR3 DNA: TGTGCCAGCAGCCCCGGGTGGGCCCTAGCCAAAAACATTCAGTACTTC
CDR3 protein: CASSPGWALAKNIQYF

J gene: TRBJ1-2
clone size: NA
V gene: TRBV5-1
D gene: NA
CDR3 DNA: TGCGCCAGCAGCTTGCAGGGGACGACGGGCTATGGCTACACCTTC
CDR3 protein: CASSLQGTTGYGYTF

J gene: TRBJ2-1
clone size: NA
V gene: TRBV5-1
D gene: TRBD2
CDR3 DNA: TGCGCCAGCAGCTCGATTCTAGCGGGAGTGGATGAGCAGTTCTTC
CDR3 protein: CASSSILAGVDEQFF

J gene: TRBJ1-3
clone size: NA
V gene: TRBV6-6
D gene: NA
CDR3 DNA: TGTGCCAGCAGTTACGGGGCGGCAGCCACTGGAAACACCATATATTTT
CDR3 protein: CASSYGAAATGNTIYF

J gene: TRBJ1-6
clone size: once
V gene: TRBV5-4
D gene: NA
CDR3 DNA: TGTGCCAGCCGCTCGACAGGTTCACCCCTCCACTTT
CDR3 protein: CASRSTGSPLHF

J gene: TRBJ2-1
clone size: NA
V gene: TRBV29-1
D gene: NA
CDR3 DNA: TGCAGCGTTGGATCCAACAATGAGCAGTTCTTC
CDR3 protein: CSVGSNNEQFF

J gene: TRBJ2-5
clone size: NA
V gene: TRBV25-1
D gene: TRBD1
CDR3 DNA: TGTGCCAGCAGTGCTATGGACAGGAAAGAGACCCAGTACTTC
CDR3 protein: CASSAMDRKETQYF

J gene: TRBJ2-1
clone size: NA
V gene: TRBV19
D gene: NA
CDR3 DNA: TGTGCCAGTAGTATTACTGGCGCAAGTGAGCAGTTCTTC
CDR3 protein: CASSITGASEQFF

J gene: TRBJ1-1
clone size: NA
V gene: TRBV27
D gene: NA
CDR3 DNA: TGTGCCAGCAGTTGGATCGACGGAGACGAAGCTTTCTTT
CDR3 protein: CASSWIDGDEAFF

J gene: TRBJ2-1
clone size: NA
V gene: TRBV19
D gene: TRBD2
CDR3 DNA: TGTGCCAGCAGGGACTACTCCTACAATGAGCAGTTCTTC
CDR3 protein: CASRDYSYNEQFF

J gene: TRBJ2-7
clone size: NA
V gene: TRBV7-8
D gene: NA
CDR3 DNA: TGTGCCAGCAGCTCCATGGCGGAAGAGCAGTACTTC
CDR3 protein: CASSSMAEEQYF